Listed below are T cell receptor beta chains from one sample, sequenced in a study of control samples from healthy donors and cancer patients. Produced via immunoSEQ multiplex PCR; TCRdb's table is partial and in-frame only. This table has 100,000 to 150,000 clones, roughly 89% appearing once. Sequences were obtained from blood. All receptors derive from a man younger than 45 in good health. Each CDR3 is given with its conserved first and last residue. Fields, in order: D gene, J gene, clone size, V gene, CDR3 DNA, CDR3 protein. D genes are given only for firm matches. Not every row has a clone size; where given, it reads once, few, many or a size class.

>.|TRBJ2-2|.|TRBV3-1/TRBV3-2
TGTGCCAGCAAGGGGGCCGGGGAGCTGTTTTTT
CASKGAGELFF
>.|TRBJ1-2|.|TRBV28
TGTGCCAGCAGTTCAGGGAACTATGGCTACACCTTC
CASSSGNYGYTF
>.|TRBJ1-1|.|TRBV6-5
TGTGCCAGCAGTATCCTCGAGGGTGGAACTGAAGCTTTCTTT
CASSILEGGTEAFF
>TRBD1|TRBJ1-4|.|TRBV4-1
TGCGCCAGCAGCCAAGAGTATAGGACAGGGGGCTTTAATGAAAAACTGTTTTTT
CASSQEYRTGGFNEKLFF
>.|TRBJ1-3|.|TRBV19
TGTGCCAGTAGTACACGAGAGGGGGGTGCTGGAAACACCATATATTTT
CASSTREGGAGNTIYF
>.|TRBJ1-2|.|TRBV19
TGTGCCAGTAGTCCCGGAAGAGGAGCCTATGGCTACACCTTC
CASSPGRGAYGYTF
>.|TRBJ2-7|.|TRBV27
TGTGCCAGCAGTTTAAGGGGGGACTGGTCCTACGAGCAGTACTTC
CASSLRGDWSYEQYF
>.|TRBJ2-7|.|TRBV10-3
TGTGCCATCAGTGGCTCAGGGGGGTCCTACGAGCAGTACTTC
CAISGSGGSYEQYF
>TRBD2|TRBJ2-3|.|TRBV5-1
TGCGCCAGCAGCTTGGGGCTAGCGGGGGGATCGGTAAGCACAGATACGCAGTATTTT
CASSLGLAGGSVSTDTQYF
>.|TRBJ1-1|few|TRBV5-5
TGTGCCAGCAGCTTAGAGCAGAACACTGAAGCTTTCTTT
CASSLEQNTEAFF
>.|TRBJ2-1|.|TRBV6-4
TGTGCCAGCAGTGGGGACACCAACTCCTACAATGAGCAGTTCTTC
CASSGDTNSYNEQFF
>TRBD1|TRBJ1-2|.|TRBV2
TGTGCCAGCATGGCAAACAGGGGCAGAGGCTACACCTTC
CASMANRGRGYTF
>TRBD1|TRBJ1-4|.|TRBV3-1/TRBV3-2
TGTGCCAGCAGCCAAGAGGGACAGGGGGCTGAAAAACTGTTTTTT
CASSQEGQGAEKLFF
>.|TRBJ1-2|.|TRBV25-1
TGTGCCAGCAGTGGCGACAGGCCAAACTATGGCTACACCTTC
CASSGDRPNYGYTF
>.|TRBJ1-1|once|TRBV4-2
TGTGCCAGCAGCCGAGGGGGGGTGAACACTGAAGCTTTCTTT
CASSRGGVNTEAFF
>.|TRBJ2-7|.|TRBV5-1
TGCGCCAGCAGCGCGGACAGTGGGGAGGTATACGAGCAGTACTTC
CASSADSGEVYEQYF
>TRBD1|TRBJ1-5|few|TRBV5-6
TGTGCCAGCAGCCGGACAGGATATAGCAATCAGCCCCAGCATTTT
CASSRTGYSNQPQHF
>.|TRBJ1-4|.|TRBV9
TGTGCCAGCAGCGTAGCTTGGGGGTTCAATGAAAAACTGTTTTTT
CASSVAWGFNEKLFF
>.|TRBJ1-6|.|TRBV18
TGTGCCAGCTCACCGGAGGCGGGGGTTGGCTCACCCCTCCACTTT
CASSPEAGVGSPLHF
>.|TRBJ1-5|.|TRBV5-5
TGTGCCAGCAGCCCTTACCCGGACGGGAGCAATCAGCCCCAGCATTTT
CASSPYPDGSNQPQHF
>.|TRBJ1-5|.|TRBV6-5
TGTGCCAGCGCCGAGGGGAACCTTAGTCCCCAGCATTTT
CASAEGNLSPQHF
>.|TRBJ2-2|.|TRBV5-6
TGTGCCAGCAGTATGGTAGGGAACAGGCGGGAGCTGTTTTTT
CASSMVGNRRELFF
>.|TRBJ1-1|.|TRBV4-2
TGTGCTACCTCCCAAAGGGGGGTAACTGAAGCTTTCTTT
CATSQRGVTEAFF
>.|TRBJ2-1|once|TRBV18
TGTGCCAGCTCACCGTCGCACAGGGATAACAATGAGCAGTTCTTC
CASSPSHRDNNEQFF
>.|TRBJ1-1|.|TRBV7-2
TGTGCCAGCAGCCCGCAGGGCACTGAAGCTTTCTTT
CASSPQGTEAFF
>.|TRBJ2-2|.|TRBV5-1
TGCGCCAGCAGCTCGGGACTCTCCTCGAACACCGGGGAGCTGTTTTTT
CASSSGLSSNTGELFF